Below, 2 T cell receptor beta chains from the same sample are listed, as sequenced in a study of blood T cell repertoires in COVID-19. TCRdb's table, derived via immunoSEQ multiplex PCR, lists solely in-frame clones and lacks some. The sample shows under 300,000 clones, nearly 90% of them seen only once. The sequencing input was peripheral blood. The receptors shown here come from a woman aged 30 to 39 with acute or convalescent COVID-19.

This rearrangement joins TRBV30 to TRBJ2-2; the match to TRBD2 covers 12 bases. V lost 2 bases to trimming and J lost 0 bases; unmatched junction nucleotides: 10. This CDR3 is built from 19 residues. From germline, CDR1 is GTSNPN and CDR2 SVGIG (reference sequence). The CDR3 protein is CAWSPRLAGVNPNTGELFF. Here the CDR3 DNA reads TGTGCCTGGAGTCCAAGACTAGCGGGAGTTAATCCGAACACCGGGGAGCTGTTTTTT.

This clone was counted once. The chain employs TRBV5-1 and TRBJ1-1, with 7 bases aligning to TRBD1. The V and J ends lost 0 bases and 1 base, in that order; junction bases with no gene match: 6. The germline V gene encodes CDR1 SGHRS and CDR2 YFSETQ. CDR3 size: 16 residues. The CDR3 sequence: CASSLVLGQKNTEAFF. As DNA, the CDR3 is TGCGCCAGCAGCTTGGTTTTGGGACAGAAGAACACTGAAGCTTTCTTT.